What follows are 24 T cell receptor beta chains derived from one specimen sequenced in a study of a mutant IDH1 vaccine in newly diagnosed glioma. The protocol was immunoSEQ multiplex PCR, while the TCRdb copy is restricted to in-frame clones and leaves out a portion. This table holds 45,000 to 55,000 clones, 70% to 90% found once. Time point specified: baseline, week 1 (first vaccination visit). Treatment reported: pre-vaccination baseline after standard-of-care therapy. The specimen was PBMCs, collected from a glioma patient treated with radiotherapy, temozolomide or both. Every receptor here comes from a man between 35 and 55 years old with glioma.

This chain connects TRBV5-4 to TRBJ2-2; no firm D call. Trimming took off 1 base at V and 7 bases at J, with 5 bases between the two ends. This CDR3 region has 12 residues. The germline CDR1 and CDR2 sequences are SGHNT and YYREEE (reference sequence). The CDR3 nucleotides are TGTGCCAGCAGCTTGTTCGTCGGGGAGCTGTTTTTT. Encoded protein: CASSLFVGELFF. Filled out from reference TRBV5-4 and TRBJ2-2, the complete variable domain reads ETGVTQSPTHLIKTRGQQVTLRCSSQSGHNTVSWYQQALGQGPQFIFQYYREEENGRGNFPPRFSGLQFPNYSSELNVNALELDDSALYLCASSLFVGELFFGEGSRLTVL.

The chain recombines TRBV19 with TRBJ2-1; 12 nucleotides match TRBD2. This CDR3 is 15 amino acids long. The ends lost 6 bases at V and 8 bases at J; junction bases unmatched: 8. Germline CDR1 is LNHDA and CDR2 is SQIVND (reference sequence). For the CDR3, the DNA is TGTGCCAGTAGAGAACTAGCGGGAGGCCCCCATGAGCAGTTCTTC. Its translation: CASRELAGGPHEQFF.

The V gene is TRBV7-9, the J gene TRBJ2-5; D uncertain. In germline, CDR1 is SEHNR, CDR2 FQNEAQ (reference sequence). The CDR3 is 14 residues long. The germline V and J ends were trimmed by 1 base and 2 bases, with 8 bases remaining between them. The CDR3 reads CASSLVGRQETQYF. The CDR3, as DNA: TGTGCCAGCAGCTTAGTCGGCAGGCAAGAGACCCAGTACTTC.

The chain carries TRBV27 and TRBJ1-2; TRBD1 is a possible D gene (6 bases). Germline V gives CDR1 MNHEY, CDR2 SMNVEV (reference sequence). Trimming took off 3 bases at V and 3 bases at J, with 11 bases between the two ends. This CDR3 comprises 14 residues. CDR3 protein: CASSFGGLDYGYTF. The CDR3 region has the DNA TGTGCCAGCAGTTTCGGGGGGCTTGACTATGGCTACACCTTC.

The chain has TRBV7-2 and TRBJ1-2; no reliable D call. Germline CDR1 reads SGHTA; CDR2 reads FQGNSA. The CDR3 totals 14 residues. The V gene lost 0 bases and the J gene lost 6 bases, with 11 bases spanning the gap. CDR3 sequence: CASSLALAYDGYTF. The CDR3 nucleotides read TGTGCCAGCAGCTTAGCGCTCGCGTACGATGGCTACACCTTC.

J is TRBJ1-6 and V is TRBV27, with 8 bases lining up with TRBD1. The germline V gene has CDR1 MNHEY and CDR2 SMNVEV (reference sequence). The CDR3 has 15 amino acids. The ends lost 6 bases at V and 10 bases at J; junction bases unmatched: 11. Written as DNA, the CDR3 is TGTGCCAGCAGCCTTCAGGACAGGGTCAACTCACCCCTCCACTTT. This translates into CASSLQDRVNSPLHF.

The rearrangement joins TRBV5-1 to TRBJ2-7; TRBD2 agrees at 7 bases. This CDR3 has 12 residues. Per the germline V gene, CDR1 is SGHRS and CDR2 is YFSETQ. The V segment lost 5 bases and the J segment 3 bases; nucleotides outside the gene matches: 2. Written as DNA, the CDR3 is TGCGCCAGCAGAGGCGGGGGCTACGAGCAGTACTTC. This sequence encodes CASRGGGYEQYF.

J is TRBJ2-1 and V is TRBV6-5; 10 positions match TRBD2. CDR3 length: 15 amino acids. Looked up from germline, CDR1 is MNHEY and CDR2 is SVGAGI. V lost 6 bases and J lost 2; bases outside the gene matches: 4. CDR3 coding DNA: TGTGCCAGCAGACTAGCGGGATTGGCCTACAATGAGCAGTTCTTC. Translation gives CASRLAGLAYNEQFF.

The chain recombines TRBV25-1 with TRBJ2-7; 11 bases align to TRBD1. The trim removed 6 bases at V and 4 bases at J, leaving 8 bases unmatched. Germline assignment: CDR1 MGHDK and CDR2 SYGVNS. The CDR3 is 15 amino acids. CDR3 residues: CASSRGTGGGYEQYF. The CDR3 coding sequence is TGTGCCAGCAGCCGAGGGACAGGGGGAGGGTACGAGCAGTACTTC.

The J gene is TRBJ2-7, the V gene TRBV19; no reliable D call. Germline V CDR1 and CDR2: LNHDA, SQIVND (reference sequence). The CDR3 runs 13 residues. V was clipped by 1 base and J by 5 bases, with 9 bases between them. The CDR3 nucleotides are TGTGCCAGTAGTATAGGAAGGGTCGACGAGCAGTACTTC. Translated, it gives CASSIGRVDEQYF.

This chain links TRBV11-2 with TRBJ1-5; D is uncertain. The CDR3 is 15 residues long. V was shortened by 5 bases and J by 2 bases, with 13 bases between the two germline ends. Germline values: CDR1 SGHAT, CDR2 FQNNGV. The CDR3 region has the DNA TGTGCCAGCAGCCACCAAGGCGCAGGCAATCAGCCCCAGCATTTT. Protein product: CASSHQGAGNQPQHF.

The gene calls are TRBV4-1 and TRBJ1-5; D is ambiguous. This CDR3 has 15 amino acids. V shed 1 base and J shed 0 bases, with 7 bases lying between them. The germline CDR1 and CDR2 sequences are MGHRA and YSYEKL. The CDR3 is CASSQGGGSNQPQHF. CDR3 sequence (DNA): TGCGCCAGCAGCCAAGGCGGAGGTAGCAATCAGCCCCAGCATTTT.

The rearrangement links TRBV5-4 to TRBJ1-1; tentative D call: TRBD1 (5 bases). The germline gives CDR1 SGHNT, CDR2 YYREEE (reference sequence). Deletions cut 4 bases from V and 1 base from J, with 11 bases between. The CDR3 loop spans 14 amino acids. The CDR3 nucleotides read TGTGCCAGCAGCCCAGGGATGCAGAACACTGAAGCTTTCTTT. Translation: CASSPGMQNTEAFF. The full variable domain, its missing parts supplied by reference TRBV5-4 and TRBJ1-1, is ETGVTQSPTHLIKTRGQQVTLRCSSQSGHNTVSWYQQALGQGPQFIFQYYREEENGRGNFPPRFSGLQFPNYSSELNVNALELDDSALYLCASSPGMQNTEAFFGQGTRLTVV.

A few counts support this clone. The rearrangement uses TRBV21-1 and TRBJ1-4. TRBV21-1 is a known pseudogene. This CDR3 spans 17 amino acids. In DNA form, the CDR3 reads TGTGCCAGCAGCAGGCGAGAGGTGGAGGGGGCTAATGAAAAACTGTTTTTT. Amino acids: CASSRREVEGANEKLFF.

The chain carries TRBV5-1 and TRBJ2-1; 9 nucleotides align to TRBD2. The CDR3 covers 14 residues. Germline trimming cut 4 bases from V and 5 bases from J; bases unmatched to any gene: 4. Germline-derived CDR1 and CDR2 are SGHRS and YFSETQ. The CDR3 nucleotides are TGCGCCAGCAGCGCGGGACTAGCAAACAATGAGCAGTTCTTC. Its translation: CASSAGLANNEQFF.

This chain joins TRBV9 and TRBJ2-1; the D gene could be TRBD1 or TRBD2 (5 bases each). Germline assignment: CDR1 SGDLS and CDR2 YYNGEE. This CDR3 comprises 15 residues. V was pared by 3 bases and J by 3 bases, with 13 bases between. CDR3 coding DNA: TGTGCCAGCAGCGCCTTTTCGGGGCTCTACAATGAGCAGTTCTTC. It specifies CASSAFSGLYNEQFF.

This chain joins TRBV6-6 and TRBJ2-2, with D perhaps TRBD1 or TRBD2 (5 bases each). CDR3 size: 15 residues. In germline, CDR1 is MNHNY, CDR2 SVGAGI (reference sequence). Trimming left V 6 bases short and J 5 bases short, with 16 bases between. CDR3 coding DNA: TGTGCCAGCAGGACACAGGCCTCGGGAACCGGGGAGCTGTTTTTT. This sequence encodes CASRTQASGTGELFF.

This chain connects TRBV18 to TRBJ2-7; no definite D call. The CDR3 contains 15 residues. Per germline, CDR1 KGHSH and CDR2 LQKENI. Trimming removed 2 bases from V and 6 bases from J, with 17 bases in between. The CDR3 DNA is TGTGCCAGCTCACCAGCAAACTCCCTCTCGGGCGAGCAGTACTTC. It specifies CASSPANSLSGEQYF.

The chain combines TRBV7-8 with TRBJ2-7; 11 bases line up with TRBD2. Germline CDR1 SGHVS, CDR2 FQNEAQ. CDR3 length equals 16 residues. V lost 5 bases and J lost 5; bases outside the gene matches: 11. CDR3 region: CASSPPTSGTNNEQYF. CDR3 coding DNA: TGTGCCAGCAGCCCCCCGACTAGCGGGACTAATAACGAGCAGTACTTC.

The chain joins TRBV7-9 to TRBJ1-2; no definite D call. Germline CDR1 SEHNR, CDR2 FQNEAQ (reference sequence). V dropped 1 base and J dropped 6 bases, with 15 bases sitting between them. CDR3 length: 15 amino acids. The CDR3 spells CASSLEQARENGYTF. The CDR3 DNA reads as TGTGCCAGCAGCTTAGAGCAGGCGCGAGAAAATGGCTACACCTTC.

This clone is a singleton in its sample. V and J are TRBV4-1 and TRBJ2-3; D call uncertain. Germline loops: CDR1 MGHRA, CDR2 YSYEKL. The CDR3 consists of 14 residues. V lost 0 bases, J lost 6 bases, and 10 bases lay in between. The DNA for the CDR3 is TGCGCCAGCAGCCAAGAGACCAACATGGATACGCAGTATTTT. As protein: CASSQETNMDTQYF.

This chain uses TRBV25-1 with TRBJ2-1, with 9 bases lining up with TRBD2. CDR1 MGHDK and CDR2 SYGVNS come from the germline V gene. The CDR3 is made up of 15 amino acids. With 4 bases clipped from V and 12 bases from J, the junction kept 13 bases outside the gene matches. The chain's CDR3 is CASSGRASGINRQFF. The CDR3 DNA is TGTGCCAGCAGTGGGAGGGCTAGCGGGATTAACCGGCAGTTCTTC.

This chain links TRBV19 with TRBJ1-5; D unresolved. Per the germline V gene, CDR1 is LNHDA and CDR2 is SQIVND (reference sequence). The CDR3 contains 13 residues. Trimming shortened V by 10 bases and J by 2 bases, and 12 bases separated the two germline ends. The CDR3 DNA reads TGTGCCACGTCGACCCAGCGCAATCAGCCCCAGCATTTT. Protein sequence: CATSTQRNQPQHF.

The gene calls are TRBV11-1 and TRBJ2-7; D not certain. Looked up from germline, CDR1 is SGHAT and CDR2 is FQDESV (reference sequence). This CDR3 region has 13 residues. The V and J ends lost 2 bases and 5 bases respectively, with 10 bases between them. CDR3 loop: CASSLLTFNEQYF. In DNA form, the CDR3 reads TGTGCCAGCAGCTTACTAACTTTCAACGAGCAGTACTTC.